Sequencing of this T cell receptor (beta chain) was carried out in a study of T cell responses to AZD1222 COVID-19 vaccine. About the study: Pooling covered second doses at about 4 or about 12 weeks.

Study-level results: Close to half of spike-specific TCRs reportedly recognize unmutated variant regions.

Notes on this clone: Its target is not known.

The assay was immunoSEQ multiplex PCR, and TCRdb's table has in-frame clones only and misses some. The data contain approximately 100,000 clones, roughly 90% of them singletons. V lost 5 bases to trimming and J lost 0 bases, with 8 bases between them. CDR1 is SGHTA and CDR2 is FQGNSA in the germline V gene. The CDR3 loop spans 13 amino acids. V and J are TRBV7-2 and TRBJ2-7; D gene uncertain. The specimen comprised peripheral blood, sampled on day 0 of AZD1222 vaccination. This receptor was identified in an adult in good health. CDR3 residues: CASSQWSSYEQYF. The CDR3 nucleotides read TGTGCCAGCAGCCAGTGGAGCTCCTACGAGCAGTACTTC.